This T cell receptor beta chain came from a study of blood T cell repertoires in COVID-19. Study-level background: Samples taken during acute and convalescent COVID-19 were collected in the United States, Italy and Spain. PBMCs, B-cell-depleted T cells, or T cells were the source of the cDNA or gDNA that made up the material.

Per the original methods: Estimation of nucleated cell counts was performed using reference gene primer amplification. Assay used: immunoSEQ multiplex PCR; TCRdb lists only in-frame clones, some missing. V, J and clone size derive from that table, while D and trimming were established from the DNA sequence. The sample carries approximately 70,000 clones, roughly nine tenths recorded once. This clone was recorded once. This CDR3 region has 16 residues. Looked up from germline, CDR1 is MNHEY and CDR2 is SVGAGI. The J segment lost 3 bases and the V segment lost 3 bases, leaving 9 bases of the junction unmatched.

The clonotype comes from a man aged 50 to 60 with COVID-19, enrolled during active disease. The specimen was peripheral blood. The chain combines TRBV6-5 with TRBJ2-3; 7 bases agree with TRBD2. This chain's CDR3 is CASSYSGLGATDTQYF. The CDR3 coding sequence is TGTGCCAGCAGTTATTCAGGACTAGGAGCTACAGATACGCAGTATTTT.